The clone carrying this T cell receptor beta chain was detected once. The sample belongs to a study of blood T cell repertoires in COVID-19. Study context: Samples came from the United States, Italy and Spain, spanning acute and convalescent COVID-19. PBMCs, B-cell-depleted T cells, or T cells were the source of the cDNA or gDNA that made up the material.

Germline loops: CDR1 SGHRS, CDR2 YFSETQ. V trimming: 3 bases; J trimming: 0 bases; junction bases outside the gene matches: 5. The CDR3 consists of 17 residues. As originally analysed: The assay estimated nucleated cells by amplifying reference gene primers. This table comes from immunoSEQ multiplex PCR, and its TCRdb copy is limited to in-frame clones, with some not included. That table furnishes V, J and clone size, whereas the DNA furnished D and trimming. The sample shows 60,000 or so clones, over 75% of them seen only once. The TCR originated in a man aged 60-69 years with acute or convalescent COVID-19. This rearrangement joins TRBV5-1 to TRBJ1-4; 10 bases match TRBD1. Sequencing was done on a sample of peripheral blood. CDR3 DNA sequence: TGCGCCAGCAGCTCCGGGACAGGGGTTGCAACTAATGAAAAACTGTTTTTT. As protein: CASSSGTGVATNEKLFF.